This TCR beta chain is from a study of low-dose radiotherapy and immunotherapy resistance in tumors. Looking at the study overall: Cohort 2's total reached 13 Gy over 26 weeks, at 1 Gy per fraction every two weeks.

Time point reported: after trial treatment. Treatment: LDRT plus nivolumab, ipilimumab, low-dose cyclophosphamide and aspirin (RACIN trial). Advanced solid tumors lacking tumor-infiltrating lymphocytes characterized eligible patients. Covering alpha and beta chains, TRAV- and TRBV-specific primers were used for the first-strand cDNA. TCR amplification involved 20 PCR cycles with a constant-region primer and V-primer adapter. TCRdb itself ran the reads through MiXCR, one entry per CDR3 protein. The data hold tens of thousands of distinct CDR3 sequences, with less than 25% observed a single time. The CDR3 loop spans 16 amino acids. Germline V gene sequence: CDR1 MDHEN, CDR2 SYDVKM. V lost 6 bases, J lost 0 bases, and 7 bases stayed unmatched.

Material: PBMCs, obtained after low-dose radiotherapy plus immunotherapy. This chain joins TRBV28 and TRBJ2-3; 9 nucleotides agree with TRBD2. This TCR was sampled from a female donor with ovarian cancer. This CDR3 reads CASSPRTSASTDTQYF. CDR3 DNA sequence: TGTGCCAGCAGCCCCCGGACTAGCGCAAGCACAGATACGCAGTATTTT.